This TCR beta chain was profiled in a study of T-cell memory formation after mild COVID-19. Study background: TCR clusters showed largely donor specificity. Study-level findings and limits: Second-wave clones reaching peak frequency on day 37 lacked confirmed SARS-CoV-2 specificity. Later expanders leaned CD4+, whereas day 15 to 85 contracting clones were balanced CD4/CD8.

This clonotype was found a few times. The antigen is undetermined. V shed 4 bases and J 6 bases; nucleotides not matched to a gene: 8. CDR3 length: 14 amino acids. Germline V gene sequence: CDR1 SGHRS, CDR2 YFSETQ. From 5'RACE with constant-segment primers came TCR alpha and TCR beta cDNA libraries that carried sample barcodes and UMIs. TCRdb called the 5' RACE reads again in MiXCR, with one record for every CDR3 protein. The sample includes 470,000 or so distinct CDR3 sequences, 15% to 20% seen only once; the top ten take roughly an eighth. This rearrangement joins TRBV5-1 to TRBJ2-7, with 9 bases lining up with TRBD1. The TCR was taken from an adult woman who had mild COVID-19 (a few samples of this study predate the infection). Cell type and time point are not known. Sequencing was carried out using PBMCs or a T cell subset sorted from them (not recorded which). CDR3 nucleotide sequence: TGCGCCAGCAGCCCCGGGACAGGGCCGACCGAGCAGTACTTC. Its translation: CASSPGTGPTEQYF.